Below, 6 T cell receptor beta chains from the same sample are listed, as sequenced in a study of OX40 agonist ivuxolimab in advanced cancers. TCRdb's table, derived via immunoSEQ multiplex PCR, lists solely in-frame clones and lacks some. The repertoire consists of about 77,000 clones, with around 87% occurring once and the leading ten covering roughly 5.8%. This sample comprised CD4+ or CD8+ T cells sorted from blood, obtained in a trial of the OX40 agonist ivuxolimab. Receptors originate from an adult with an advanced solid tumor such as melanoma, head and neck, liver or kidney cancer.

The rearrangement joins TRBV7-2 to TRBJ2-3; 9 nucleotides line up with TRBD2. The germline V gene encodes CDR1 SGHTA and CDR2 FQGNSA. J lost 8 bases, V lost 6 bases, and 9 bases had no gene match. CDR3 length: 14 amino acids. This CDR3 reads CASRPSGTTATQYF. DNA for the CDR3: TGTGCCAGCAGACCTAGCGGGACCACCGCTACGCAGTATTTT.

In its sample, this clone was seen once. The chain is built from TRBV5-6 and TRBJ1-6; D is unclear. Germline V gene data show CDR1 as SGHDT and CDR2 as YYEEEE. Trimming removed 1 base at V and 6 bases at J, with 8 bases between. The length of the CDR3 is 14 residues. CDR3 coding DNA: TGTGCCAGCAGCTTGAAGGGTGGTAATTCACCCCTCCACTTT. As protein: CASSLKGGNSPLHF.

The chain recombines TRBV2 with TRBJ1-1; perhaps TRBD1 as D (5 bases). The CDR3 extends over 14 amino acids. CDR1 is SNHLY and CDR2 is FYNNEI in the germline V gene. V lost 0 bases and J 5 bases, leaving 10 bases between the germline ends. CDR3 sequence reads: CASSEAGVRTEAFF. The CDR3 nucleotides are TGTGCCAGCAGTGAAGCAGGGGTCAGGACTGAAGCTTTCTTT. The variable domain in full, completed from reference TRBV2 and TRBJ1-1, reads EPEVTQTPSHQVTQMGQEVILRCVPISNHLYFYWYRQILGQKVEFLVSFYNNEISEKSEIFDDQFSVERPDGSNFTLKIRSTKLEDSAMYFCASSEAGVRTEAFFGQGTRLTVV.

This clone was counted a single time. The chain combines TRBV7-9 with TRBJ2-7, with D unresolved. Trimming stripped 5 bases from V and 6 bases from J, with 11 bases between. This CDR3 region has 12 residues. Germline loops: CDR1 SEHNR, CDR2 FQNEAQ (reference sequence). The chain's CDR3 is CASSPDLAEQYF. The CDR3 nucleotides read TGTGCCAGCAGCCCAGACCTGGCCGAGCAGTACTTC.

The chain uses TRBV28 and TRBJ1-1; tentatively, D is TRBD1 (5 bases). CDR3 size: 18 residues. V dropped 5 bases and J dropped 0 bases, with 22 bases sitting between them. Germline lookup yields CDR1 MDHEN and CDR2 SYDVKM. The CDR3, as DNA: TGTGCCAGCAGTCCCGGAGGGAGGGGCCTAAATGTGAACACTGAAGCTTTCTTT. This codes for CASSPGGRGLNVNTEAFF.

The chain combines TRBV10-3 with TRBJ1-5; D unresolved. Germline V lookup: CDR1 ENHRY, CDR2 SYGVKD. The CDR3 covers 12 residues. The V gene lost 8 bases and the J gene lost 5 bases, with 10 bases spanning the gap. The CDR3 nucleotides read TGTGCCATCGGGGAGGGTTATCAGCCCCAGCATTTT. It specifies CAIGEGYQPQHF.